Reported below is one T cell receptor (beta chain). The antigen remains unidentified. The sample is drawn from a study of Graves' ophthalmopathy and Graves' hyperthyroidism. Findings and caveats of the study: Blood contained most expanded thyroid clonotypes exceeding 0.001 frequency. Predictions made by the model for ophthalmopathy progression reached roughly 70% sensitivity and roughly 75% specificity.

Trimming took 3 bases from V and 6 from J; bases not matched to a gene: 5. Germline CDR1 and CDR2: SGHDT and YYEEEE. The CDR3 extends over 14 amino acids. Recruitment covered hyperthyroidism patients aged 18 to 65 whose new diagnosis was of under 2 months' duration. The study excluded patients with other autoimmune diseases, uncontrolled infections, pregnancy or lactation. Scientists amplified the TCR beta CDR3 regions from RNA transcripts. RT-PCR in the first round used HTBI primers; a second-round multiplex PCR followed. Each CDR3 protein is one row after TCRdb ran MiXCR on the multiplex PCR reads. This table holds some 1.1 million distinct CDR3 sequences, about 36% found once.

The material sequenced was peripheral blood or thyroid tissue (not recorded which). The origin of this receptor is an adult man with Graves' hyperthyroidism. This chain connects TRBV5-6 to TRBJ2-2, with 7 bases aligning to TRBD2. The CDR3 reads CASSYGGKAGELFF. The CDR3 nucleotides read TGTGCCAGCAGCTACGGGGGGAAGGCCGGGGAGCTGTTTTTT.